These 3 T cell receptor beta chains share one sample of origin, sequenced in a study of cytomegalovirus exposure and HLA in healthy donors. Measured with immunoSEQ multiplex PCR; TCRdb has only the in-frame clones, and not every one. The table has about 200,000 clones, over 80% seen once. Sequenced: PBMCs. Receptors originate from a woman aged 18 to 35 in good health and CMV-seronegative.

The genes are TRBV4-2 and TRBJ2-2, with D unclear. Germline CDR1 LGHNA, CDR2 YNFKEQ. V lost 0 bases, J lost 0 bases, and 11 bases lay in between. CDR3 length: 17 residues. The CDR3 bases are TGTGCCAGCAGCCAAGAGCGTCTCCTTACGAACACCGGGGAGCTGTTTTTT. This gives the protein CASSQERLLTNTGELFF.

Remarks on this clone: Other DNA sequences in the same sample also yield this CDR3. The rearrangement uses TRBV12-5 and TRBJ1-1; no firm D call. Trimming left V 1 base short and J 1 base short, with 1 base between. CDR3 length: 12 amino acids. Germline V lookup: CDR1 LGHNT, CDR2 FRNRAP. In nucleotides, the CDR3 is TGTGCTAGTGGTTTGGGGAACACTGAAGCTTTCTTT. It translates to CASGLGNTEAFF.

J is TRBJ2-3 and V is TRBV30; TRBD1 is a possible D gene (5 bases). CDR3 length: 15 amino acids. Trimming removed 0 bases from V and 0 bases from J, with 10 bases in between. CDR1 and CDR2 from the germline V gene are GTSNPN and SVGIG (reference sequence). For the CDR3, the DNA is TGTGCCTGGAGTGTAGGCCAGGGAAGCACAGATACGCAGTATTTT. Translating gives CAWSVGQGSTDTQYF.